These 14 T cell receptor beta chains were all obtained from the same sample, sequenced in a study of T-cell reconstitution after alpha-beta-depleted transplantation in children. TCRbeta library construction was performed incorporating unique molecular identifiers. MiXCR, run by TCRdb on the PCR reads, gives a single entry per CDR3 protein. Seen here are approximately 590,000 distinct CDR3 sequences, roughly a tenth observed once, and the top ten hold less than 5%. Sequenced material: PBMCs from the stem cell graft donor, taken from the stem cell graft. These receptor sequences come from a human donor who donated a stem cell graft to a child with acute myeloid leukemia.

This clonotype was recorded at least ten times. The chain recombines TRBV7-2 with TRBJ2-3, with TRBD2 identical over 15 bases. Germline V gene lookup returns CDR1 SGHTA and CDR2 FQGNSA. The CDR3 is 16 amino acids. The V and J ends lost 5 bases and 5 bases, in that order; junction bases with no gene match: 5. The CDR3 sequence is CASSGRTSGGGDTQYF. CDR3 DNA sequence: TGTGCCAGCAGCGGCCGGACTAGCGGGGGGGGAGATACGCAGTATTTT.

The chain uses TRBV5-1 and TRBJ2-3; D possibly corresponds to TRBD2 (5 bases). The CDR3 covers 15 residues. The germline V gene has CDR1 SGHRS and CDR2 YFSETQ. Between the trimmed V and J ends, which lost 4 bases and 3 bases, there was a span of 15 bases. The CDR3 coding sequence is TGCGCCAGCAGCGATCCTACTACGGGGACAGATACGCAGTATTTT. This translates into CASSDPTTGTDTQYF. Complete variable domain (other parts from reference TRBV5-1 and TRBJ2-3): KAGVTQTPRYLIKTRGQQVTLSCSPISGHRSVSWYQQTPGQGLQFLFEYFSETQRNKGNFPGRFSGRQFSNSRSEMNVSTLELGDSALYLCASSDPTTGTDTQYFGPGTRLTVL.

This clonotype was counted many times. V and J are TRBV20-1 and TRBJ2-5, with TRBD1 matching over 7 bases. The CDR3 is made up of 15 amino acids. V shed 3 bases and J 5 bases; nucleotides not matched to a gene: 12. Germline CDR1 is DFQATT and CDR2 is SNEGSKA (reference sequence). CDR3 nucleotides: TGCAGTGCTAGGTCCAGGGGGATTAGGGTGGAGACCCAGTACTTC. It specifies CSARSRGIRVETQYF.

This clonotype has at least ten counts. This chain connects TRBV20-1 to TRBJ1-2; tentative D call: TRBD1 (6 bases). CDR3 length: 16 residues. Germline CDR1 and CDR2: DFQATT and SNEGSKA (reference sequence). V lost 1 base to trimming and J lost 3 bases, with 18 bases between them. CDR3 residues: CSARAPWGQGDYGYTF. The CDR3 bases are TGCAGTGCTAGAGCACCCTGGGGGCAGGGAGACTATGGCTACACCTTC.

V gene TRBV20-1 combines with J gene TRBJ2-7; 9 nucleotides match TRBD1. Germline assignment: CDR1 DFQATT and CDR2 SNEGSKA (reference sequence). Trimming removed 6 bases from V and 0 bases from J; junction bases left unmatched: 9. The CDR3 covers 15 residues. As DNA, the CDR3 is TGCAGTGCAAACGACAGGGGGGGCCCCTCCTACGAGCAGTACTTC. Its translation is CSANDRGGPSYEQYF.

V usage is TRBV20-1 and J usage is TRBJ1-6; D remains unclear. Germline CDR1 DFQATT, CDR2 SNEGSKA (reference sequence). The CDR3 length is 16 residues. The V gene lost 1 base and the J gene lost 0 bases, with 10 bases spanning the gap. DNA for the CDR3: TGCAGTGCTAGAGTAACGGGAAGCTCCTATAATTCACCCCTCCACTTT. It encodes CSARVTGSSYNSPLHF.

This clonotype has only a few counts. The rearrangement links TRBV6-2 or TRBV6-3 to TRBJ1-1; the D gene is possibly TRBD1 (6 bases). From germline, CDR1 is MNHEY and CDR2 SVGEGT. Trimming removed 7 bases from V and 1 base from J, with 10 bases in between. The CDR3 has 13 amino acids. CDR3 protein: CASIWGQNTEAFF. The CDR3 nucleotides read TGTGCCAGCATTTGGGGACAGAACACTGAAGCTTTCTTT.

This clonotype was detected a few times. The chain has TRBV6-5 and TRBJ2-7; D is possibly TRBD1 (5 bases). V lost 2 bases and J 0 bases, leaving 20 bases between the germline ends. There are 18 residues in the CDR3. Germline CDR1 and CDR2: MNHEY and SVGAGI. The CDR3 region has the DNA TGTGCCAGCAGTTACGTCCCCGACTGGGCAGGGAACTCCTACGAGCAGTACTTC. As protein: CASSYVPDWAGNSYEQYF.

In this sample, this clonotype turned up a few times. The chain carries TRBV11-2 and TRBJ2-3, with 9 bases lining up with TRBD2. The V and J ends lost 2 bases and 4 bases, in that order; junction bases with no gene match: 19. The CDR3 consists of 20 residues. Germline V gene sequence: CDR1 SGHAT, CDR2 FQNNGV. CDR3 DNA sequence: TGTGCCAGCAGCTTAAAAGCGGCTAGCGGGACCCCGAAAGTACCAGATACGCAGTATTTT. Protein product: CASSLKAASGTPKVPDTQYF.

The chain carries TRBV2 and TRBJ2-1; D call uncertain. In germline, CDR1 is SNHLY, CDR2 FYNNEI. This CDR3 contains 14 residues. Deletions cut 7 bases from V and 0 bases from J, with 10 bases between. In nucleotides, the CDR3 is TGTGCCAGCAAAGGCGTGGCCTCCTACAATGAGCAGTTCTTC. Amino acid sequence: CASKGVASYNEQFF.

This clonotype was counted many times. The chain carries TRBV5-1 and TRBJ2-2; 14 bases line up with TRBD2. The CDR3 length is 16 residues. CDR1 is SGHRS and CDR2 is YFSETQ in the germline V gene. Trimming cost V 4 bases and J 7 bases; bases outside gene matches: 6. The CDR3: CASSPGTSGSIGELFF. In DNA form, the CDR3 reads TGCGCCAGCAGCCCGGGGACTAGCGGGAGTATCGGGGAGCTGTTTTTT.

This clonotype has a count of ten or more. The rearrangement links TRBV29-1 to TRBJ2-3; 9 positions agree with TRBD2. CDR3 length: 15 amino acids. The V gene's germline CDR1 is SQVTM and CDR2 ANQGSEA. V lost 5 bases to trimming and J lost 2 bases; unmatched junction nucleotides: 8. CDR3: CSVSWSGRNTDTQYF. As DNA, the CDR3 is TGCAGCGTTTCCTGGAGCGGGAGGAACACAGATACGCAGTATTTT.

In its sample, this clonotype was seen many times. This chain uses TRBV20-1 with TRBJ2-1, with TRBD2 identical over 8 bases. J lost 2 bases, V lost 2 bases, and 5 bases had no gene match. In germline, CDR1 is DFQATT, CDR2 SNEGSKA (reference sequence). The CDR3 is 15 amino acids. For the CDR3, the DNA is TGCAGTGCTAGACTAGCGGGCTTCGCCTACAATGAGCAGTTCTTC. Its translation is CSARLAGFAYNEQFF.

At least ten counts were recorded for this clonotype. The chain uses TRBV7-6 and TRBJ1-3; D unresolved. Germline CDR1 is SGHVS and CDR2 is FNYEAQ. The germline V and J ends were trimmed by 3 bases and 2 bases, with 11 bases remaining between them. The CDR3 spans 15 residues. The DNA for the CDR3 is TGTGCCAGCAGCTTTCGCCGAGGCGCTGGAAACACCATATATTTT. Encoded protein: CASSFRRGAGNTIYF. Looking up the rest from reference TRBV7-6 and TRBJ1-3 gives the full variable domain: GAGVSQSPRYKVTKRGQDVALRCDPISGHVSLYWYRQALGQGPEFLTYFNYEAQQDKSGLPNDRFSAERPEGSISTLTIQRTEQRDSAMYRCASSFRRGAGNTIYFGEGSWLTVV.